This T cell receptor (beta chain) came from a study of blood T cell repertoires in COVID-19. Study-wide context: The United States, Italy and Spain were the sources of the acute and convalescent COVID-19 samples. PBMCs, B-cell-depleted T cells, or T cells were the source of the cDNA or gDNA that made up the material.

In the original processing: Reference gene primer amplification in the assay estimated nucleated cell counts. Measured with immunoSEQ multiplex PCR; TCRdb has only the in-frame clones, and not every one. That table supplies the V and J calls and clone size; D and trimming were determined from the DNA. The table records some 150,000 clones, under 80% of them present only once. Germline CDR1 is GTSNPN and CDR2 is SVGIG (reference sequence). The CDR3 is 13 residues long. With V trimmed by 7 bases and J by 3 bases, 7 bases remained unmatched. Sequencing was done on a sample of peripheral blood. The chain uses TRBV30 and TRBJ2-7, with TRBD1 matching 9 bases. This sequence originates from a man in his sixties with acute or convalescent COVID-19. The CDR3 coding sequence is TGTGCCTACACCGGGACAGGGCTCTACGAGCAGTACTTC. Its protein product is CAYTGTGLYEQYF.